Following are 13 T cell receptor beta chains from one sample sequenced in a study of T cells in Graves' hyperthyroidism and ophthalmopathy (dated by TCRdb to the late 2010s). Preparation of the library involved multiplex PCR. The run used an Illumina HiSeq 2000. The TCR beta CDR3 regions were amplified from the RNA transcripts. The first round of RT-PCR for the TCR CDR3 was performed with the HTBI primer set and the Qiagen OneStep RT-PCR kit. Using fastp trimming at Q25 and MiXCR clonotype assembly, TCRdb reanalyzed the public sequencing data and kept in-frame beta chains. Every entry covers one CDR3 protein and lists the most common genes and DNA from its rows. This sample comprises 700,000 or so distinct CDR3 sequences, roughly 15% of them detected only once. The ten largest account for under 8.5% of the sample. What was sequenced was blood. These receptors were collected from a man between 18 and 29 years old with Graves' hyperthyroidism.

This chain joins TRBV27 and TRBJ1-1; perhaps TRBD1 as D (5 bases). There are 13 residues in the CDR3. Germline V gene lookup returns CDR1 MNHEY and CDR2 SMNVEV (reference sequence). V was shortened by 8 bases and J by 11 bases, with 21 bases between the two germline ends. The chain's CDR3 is CASPGPIPPRAFF. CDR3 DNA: TGTGCCAGCCCGGGACCGATACCTCCTAGGGCTTTCTTT.

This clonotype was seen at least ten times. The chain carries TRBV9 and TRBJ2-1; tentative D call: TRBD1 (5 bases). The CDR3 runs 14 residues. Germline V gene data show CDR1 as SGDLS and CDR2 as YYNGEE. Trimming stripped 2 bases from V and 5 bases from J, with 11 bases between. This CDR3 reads CASSVRLTDNEQFF. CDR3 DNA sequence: TGTGCCAGCAGCGTCAGACTGACAGACAATGAGCAGTTCTTC.

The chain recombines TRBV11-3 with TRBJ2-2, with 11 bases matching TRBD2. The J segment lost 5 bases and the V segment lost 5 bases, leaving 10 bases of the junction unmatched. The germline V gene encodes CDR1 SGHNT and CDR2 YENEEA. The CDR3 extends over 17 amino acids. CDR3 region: CASSGGYTSGGTGELFF. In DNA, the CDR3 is TGTGCCAGCAGCGGTGGTTATACTAGCGGGGGAACCGGGGAGCTGTTTTTT.

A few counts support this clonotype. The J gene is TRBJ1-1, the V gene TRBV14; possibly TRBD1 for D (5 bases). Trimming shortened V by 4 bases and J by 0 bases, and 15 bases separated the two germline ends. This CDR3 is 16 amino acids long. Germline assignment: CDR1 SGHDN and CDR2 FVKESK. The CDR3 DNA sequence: TGTGCCAGCAGCCTGGGGACGGCGAGTATGAACACTGAAGCTTTCTTT. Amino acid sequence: CASSLGTASMNTEAFF.

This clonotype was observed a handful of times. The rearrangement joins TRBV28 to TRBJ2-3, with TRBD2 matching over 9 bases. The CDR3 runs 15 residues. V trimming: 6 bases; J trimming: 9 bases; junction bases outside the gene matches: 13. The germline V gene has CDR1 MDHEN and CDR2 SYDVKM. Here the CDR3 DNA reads TGTGCCAGCAGCTCGGGGACTAGCAACTTGATGACGCAGTATTTT. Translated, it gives CASSSGTSNLMTQYF. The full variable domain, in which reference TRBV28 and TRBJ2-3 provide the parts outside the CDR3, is DVKVTQSSRYLVKRTGEKVFLECVQDMDHENMFWYRQDPGLGLRLIYFSYDVKMKEKGDIPEGYSVSREKKERFSLILESASTNQTSMYLCASSSGTSNLMTQYFGPGTRLTVL.

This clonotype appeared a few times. CDR3 bases: TGCGCCAGCAGCCACCAGGACAGGGAGAATGAAAAACTGTTTTTT. Translating it yields CASSHQDRENEKLFF. The rearrangement joins TRBV4-1 to TRBJ1-4; TRBD1 matches 8 bases. This CDR3 comprises 15 residues. The germline V gene has CDR1 MGHRA and CDR2 YSYEKL. With 3 bases clipped from V and 5 bases from J, the junction kept 5 bases outside the gene matches.

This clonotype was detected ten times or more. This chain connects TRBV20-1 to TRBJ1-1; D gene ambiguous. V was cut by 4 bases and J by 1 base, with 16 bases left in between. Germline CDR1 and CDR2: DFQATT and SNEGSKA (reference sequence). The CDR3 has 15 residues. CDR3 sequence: CSAKTLRKPNTEAFF. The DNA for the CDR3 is TGCAGTGCTAAGACCCTACGTAAACCGAACACTGAAGCTTTCTTT.

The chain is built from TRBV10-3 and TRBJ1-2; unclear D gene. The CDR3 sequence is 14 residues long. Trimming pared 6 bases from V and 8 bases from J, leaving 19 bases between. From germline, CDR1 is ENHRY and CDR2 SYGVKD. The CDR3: CAISSPDRGDGYTF. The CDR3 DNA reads TGTGCCATCAGCTCTCCGGACCGAGGAGACGGCTACACCTTC.

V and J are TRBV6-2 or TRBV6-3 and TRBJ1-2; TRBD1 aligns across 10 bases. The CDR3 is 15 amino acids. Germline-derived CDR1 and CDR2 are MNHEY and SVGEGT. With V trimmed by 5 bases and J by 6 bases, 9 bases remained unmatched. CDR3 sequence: CASSDTGTGDHGYTF. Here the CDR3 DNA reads TGTGCCAGCAGTGACACGGGGACAGGGGATCATGGCTACACCTTC.

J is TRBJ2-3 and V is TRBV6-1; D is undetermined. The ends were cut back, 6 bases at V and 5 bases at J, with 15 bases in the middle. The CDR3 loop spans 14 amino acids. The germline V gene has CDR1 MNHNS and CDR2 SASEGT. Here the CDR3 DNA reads TGTGCCAGCAGACGCCCGGGCGCCGGAGATACGCAGTATTTT. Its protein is CASRRPGAGDTQYF.

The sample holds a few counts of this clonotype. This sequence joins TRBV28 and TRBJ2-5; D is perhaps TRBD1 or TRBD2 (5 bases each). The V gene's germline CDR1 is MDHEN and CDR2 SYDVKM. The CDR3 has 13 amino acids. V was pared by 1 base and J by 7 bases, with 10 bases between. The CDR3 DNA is TGTGCCAGCAGTTTATATACGAGGGGGACCCAGTACTTC. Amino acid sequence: CASSLYTRGTQYF.

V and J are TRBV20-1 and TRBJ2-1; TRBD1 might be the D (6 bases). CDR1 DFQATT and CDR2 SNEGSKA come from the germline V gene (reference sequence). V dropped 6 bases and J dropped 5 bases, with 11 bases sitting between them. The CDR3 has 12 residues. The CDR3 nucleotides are TGCAGTGCGGGCAAGGGGGACAATGAGCAGTTCTTC. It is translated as CSAGKGDNEQFF.

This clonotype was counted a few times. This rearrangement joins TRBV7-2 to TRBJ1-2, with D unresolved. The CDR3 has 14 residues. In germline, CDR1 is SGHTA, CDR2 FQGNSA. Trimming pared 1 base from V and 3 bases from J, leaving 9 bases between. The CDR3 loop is CASSLVQADYGYTF. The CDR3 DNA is TGTGCCAGCAGCTTAGTCCAGGCGGACTATGGCTACACCTTC.